What follows is one T cell receptor beta chain and its context. The antigen remains undetermined. About 490 nanograms of biopsy DNA per sample underwent TCRB immunosequencing. Clones were sequenced by immunoSEQ multiplex PCR, and TCRdb holds only the in-frame ones, with some missing. The sample lists around 15,000 clones, roughly 70% occurring once. The CDR3 loop spans 14 amino acids. Germline CDR1 is SQVTM and CDR2 is ANQGSEA. Trimming took off 3 bases at V and 6 bases at J, with 17 bases between the two ends. These data originate in a study of T cell repertoires in ileal Crohn's disease. At the level of the study: Patients had a median approximately 7.5-year disease duration, and over 30% were active smokers.

Study-level results: Clonality above 26.8% at surgery always came with endoscopic recurrence. Compared with non-smokers, active smokers at surgery showed more clonal expansions.

Material for sequencing was ileal tissue. The TCR originated in an adult with Crohn's disease. The genes are TRBV29-1 and TRBJ1-2; D ambiguous. The CDR3 spells CSVESLTGFDGYTF. CDR3 bases: TGCAGCGTTGAGAGTTTGACCGGGTTCGATGGCTACACCTTC.